This T cell receptor beta chain was documented in a study of immune heterogeneity within non-small cell lung tumors. Findings and caveats of the study: Each patient largely had their own distinct set of high-frequency T-cell receptor beta clonotypes.

Multiplex PCR amplified the TCR beta CDR3 region. Its first round ran for approximately 10 cycles with 32 V and 13 J primers. Each CDR3 protein is one row after TCRdb ran MiXCR on the multiplex PCR reads. The sample consists of 8,500 to 13,000 distinct CDR3 sequences, roughly 30% of them appearing once. The CDR3 is 14 amino acids. The V and J ends lost 9 bases and 8 bases, in that order; junction bases with no gene match: 15. Germline loops: CDR1 MNHNS, CDR2 SASEGT. Bulk tumor genomic DNA, around 590 ng per sample, was used as template. Far-apart biopsies, several per primary tumor, were taken during surgery. The cohort was untreated, with newly diagnosed non-small cell lung cancer undergoing curative surgery. Note on this clonotype: The antigen is not known.

The chain joins TRBV6-1 to TRBJ1-2; 7 bases line up with TRBD1. The TCR comes from a woman in her sixties or seventies with non-small cell lung cancer. Specimen: lung tumor tissue. Here the CDR3 DNA reads TGTGCCAGATACACAGCAACAGGGGCTCGCGGCTACACCTTC. Protein product: CARYTATGARGYTF.